In this sample, the clone carrying this T cell receptor beta chain turned up many times. This CDR3 is 15 amino acids long. Germline V gene lookup returns CDR1 MNHNS and CDR2 SASEGT. Trimming took 5 bases from V and 0 from J, leaving 11 bases between them. TCR beta CDR3 region amplification was performed from RNA transcripts. HTBI primers drove first-round RT-PCR of the TCR CDR3. TCRdb re-called the multiplex PCR reads with MiXCR, one entry per CDR3 protein. The data show about 270,000 distinct CDR3 sequences, 13% to 15% seen once. This entry is derived from a study of T cells in Graves' hyperthyroidism and ophthalmopathy. Study as a whole: Peripheral blood was secured at the point of initial diagnosis, before any treatment.

Those with hyperthyroidism were 18 to 65 years old, newly diagnosed, and ill for under 2 months. The PBMCs were sourced from fresh peripheral blood (about 10 ml). This TCR came from a woman between 50 and 59 years old with Graves' hyperthyroidism that later progressed to Graves' ophthalmopathy. The rearrangement links TRBV6-1 to TRBJ1-5; no reliable D call. What was sequenced was blood. The chain's CDR3 is CASSYSMDSNQPQHF. The CDR3 bases are TGTGCCAGCAGTTATTCAATGGATAGCAATCAGCCCCAGCATTTT.